The clone carrying this T cell receptor (beta chain) was picked up many times. Amplified TCR beta CDR3 regions derived from RNA transcripts. First-round RT-PCR of the TCR CDR3 relied on the HTBI primer set. TCRdb recomputed calls from the multiplex PCR reads with MiXCR, one row per CDR3 protein. Here the sample spans around 350,000 distinct CDR3 sequences, 13% being singletons. This entry comes from a study of T cells in Graves' hyperthyroidism and ophthalmopathy. Study in general: Peripheral blood draws took place at initial diagnosis, ahead of any treatment.

CDR1 is LGHDT and CDR2 is YNNKEL in the germline V gene (reference sequence). The CDR3 has 15 residues. V gave up 4 bases and J gave up 2 bases, with 12 bases separating them. The TCR comes from a woman younger than 35 with Graves' hyperthyroidism. The sequencing sample was made of blood. The gene calls are TRBV3-1 and TRBJ1-5, with a weak D call TRBD1 (6 bases). CDR3 DNA: TGTGCCAGCAGCCCCAGGGGAGTTGGCAATCAGCCCCAGCATTTT. Residues: CASSPRGVGNQPQHF. The full variable domain, with the rest looked up from reference TRBV3-1 and TRBJ1-5, is DTAVSQTPKYLVTQMGNDKSIKCEQNLGHDTMYWYKQDSKKFLKIMFSYNNKELIINETVPNRFSPKSPDKAHLNLHINSLELGDSAVYFCASSPRGVGNQPQHFGDGTRLSIL.